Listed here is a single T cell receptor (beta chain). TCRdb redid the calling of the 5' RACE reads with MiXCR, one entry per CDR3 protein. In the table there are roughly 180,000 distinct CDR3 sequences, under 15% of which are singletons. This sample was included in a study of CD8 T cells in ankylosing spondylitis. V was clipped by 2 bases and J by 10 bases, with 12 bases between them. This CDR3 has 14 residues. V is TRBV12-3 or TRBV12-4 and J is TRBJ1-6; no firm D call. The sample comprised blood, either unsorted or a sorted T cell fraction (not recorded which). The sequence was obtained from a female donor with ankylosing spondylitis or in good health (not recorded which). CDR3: CASSLNGMDSPLHF. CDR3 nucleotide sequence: TGTGCCAGCAGTTTAAACGGGATGGACTCACCCCTCCACTTT.